These 3 T cell receptor beta chains were sequenced from one sample in a study of T cells in Graves' hyperthyroidism and ophthalmopathy. There were TCR beta CDR3 regions amplified from RNA transcripts. RT-PCR in the first round (using the HTBI primer set) targeted the TCR CDR3. A single record per CDR3 protein comes from TCRdb applying MiXCR to the multiplex PCR reads. The sample gives around 600,000 distinct CDR3 sequences, over 12% of which show up once; 6.5% to 9% is in the top ten. What was sequenced was blood. These receptors came from a woman aged 18 to 35 with Graves' ophthalmopathy.

This clonotype has a count of ten or more. The chain employs TRBV18 and TRBJ1-3, with a weak D call TRBD1 (6 bases). The CDR3 runs to 15 residues. Germline loops: CDR1 KGHSH, CDR2 LQKENI. With 3 bases removed from V and 0 bases from J, the gap between germline ends came to 9 bases. The CDR3 nucleotides read TGTGCCAGCTCACCCCGGGACATCTCTGGAAACACCATATATTTT. It yields the protein CASSPRDISGNTIYF.

Of note for this clonotype: A read error is possible here, since a much larger clone lies one base away. The chain uses TRBV20-1 and TRBJ2-7, with 8 bases that match TRBD2. The CDR3 is made up of 16 amino acids. Germline V gene lookup returns CDR1 DFQATT and CDR2 SNEGSKA (reference sequence). V dropped 0 bases and J dropped 3; count of bases not matched to a gene: 10. The CDR3 coding sequence is TGCAGTGCTAGAGATCTCGGGAACGGGAGGGTCTACGAGCAGTACTTC. This codes for CSARDLGNGRVYEQYF.

Many counts were recorded for this clonotype. The chain carries TRBV7-8 and TRBJ2-2, with a possible D match to TRBD2 (6 bases). There are 15 residues in the CDR3. V was pared by 5 bases and J by 5 bases, with 15 bases between. Germline values: CDR1 SGHVS, CDR2 FQNEAQ. The CDR3 coding sequence is TGTGCCAGCAGCCGCACCCGAGGGAGGACCGGGGAGCTGTTTTTT. Translating it yields CASSRTRGRTGELFF.